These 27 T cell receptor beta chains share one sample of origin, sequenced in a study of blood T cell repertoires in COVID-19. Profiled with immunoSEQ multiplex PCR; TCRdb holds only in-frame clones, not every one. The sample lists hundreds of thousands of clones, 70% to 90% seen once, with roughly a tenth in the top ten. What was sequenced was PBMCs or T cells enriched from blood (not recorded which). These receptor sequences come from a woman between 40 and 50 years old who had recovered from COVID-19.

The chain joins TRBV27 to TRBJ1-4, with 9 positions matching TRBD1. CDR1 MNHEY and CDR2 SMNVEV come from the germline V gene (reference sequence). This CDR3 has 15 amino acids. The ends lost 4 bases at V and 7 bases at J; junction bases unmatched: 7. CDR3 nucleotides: TGTGCCAGCAGTTCAGCCGGGACAGGGTTTGAAAAACTGTTTTTT. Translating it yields CASSSAGTGFEKLFF.

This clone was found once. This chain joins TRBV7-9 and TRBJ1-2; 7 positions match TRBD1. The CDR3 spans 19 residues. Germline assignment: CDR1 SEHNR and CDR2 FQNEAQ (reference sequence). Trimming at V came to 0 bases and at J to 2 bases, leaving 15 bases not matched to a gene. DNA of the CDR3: TGTGCCAGCAGCTTAGCTACGAGAGGGACAGTTGGATTAAACTATGGCTACACCTTC. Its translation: CASSLATRGTVGLNYGYTF.

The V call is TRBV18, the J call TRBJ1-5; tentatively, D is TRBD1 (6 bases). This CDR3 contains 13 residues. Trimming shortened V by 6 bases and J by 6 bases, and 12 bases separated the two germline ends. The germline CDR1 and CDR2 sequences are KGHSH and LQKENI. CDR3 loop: CASSDAGVQPQHF. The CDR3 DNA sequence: TGTGCCAGCTCGGATGCAGGGGTTCAGCCCCAGCATTTT.

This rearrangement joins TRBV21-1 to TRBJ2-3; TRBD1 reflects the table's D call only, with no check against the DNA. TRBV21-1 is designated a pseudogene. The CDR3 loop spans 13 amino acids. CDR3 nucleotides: TGTCGGGGGACAGGGGGCATCAAGGATACGCAGTATTTT. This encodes CRGTGGIKDTQYF.

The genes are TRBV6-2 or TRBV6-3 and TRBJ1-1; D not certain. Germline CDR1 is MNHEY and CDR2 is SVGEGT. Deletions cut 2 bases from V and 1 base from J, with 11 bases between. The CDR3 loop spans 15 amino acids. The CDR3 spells CASSYVPVSNTEAFF. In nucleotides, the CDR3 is TGTGCCAGCAGTTACGTTCCAGTTTCGAACACTGAAGCTTTCTTT.

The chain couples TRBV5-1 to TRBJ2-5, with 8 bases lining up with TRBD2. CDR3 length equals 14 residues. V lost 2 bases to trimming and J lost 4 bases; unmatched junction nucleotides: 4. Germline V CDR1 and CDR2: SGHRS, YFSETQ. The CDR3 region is CASSFGTRGETQYF. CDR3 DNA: TGCGCCAGCAGCTTCGGGACTAGAGGAGAGACCCAGTACTTC.

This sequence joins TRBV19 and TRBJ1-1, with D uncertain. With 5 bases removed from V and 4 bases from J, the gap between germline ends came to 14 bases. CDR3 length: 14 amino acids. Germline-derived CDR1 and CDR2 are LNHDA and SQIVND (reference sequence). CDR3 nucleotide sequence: TGTGCCAGTAGTCTCGTTCTAGGACTCACTGAAGCTTTCTTT. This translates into CASSLVLGLTEAFF.

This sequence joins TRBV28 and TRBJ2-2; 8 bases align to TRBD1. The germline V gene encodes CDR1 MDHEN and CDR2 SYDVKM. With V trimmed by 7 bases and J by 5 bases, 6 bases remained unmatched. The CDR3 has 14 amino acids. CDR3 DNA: TGTGCCAGCATCAGGGGGCAGCGGACCGGGGAGCTGTTTTTT. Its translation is CASIRGQRTGELFF.

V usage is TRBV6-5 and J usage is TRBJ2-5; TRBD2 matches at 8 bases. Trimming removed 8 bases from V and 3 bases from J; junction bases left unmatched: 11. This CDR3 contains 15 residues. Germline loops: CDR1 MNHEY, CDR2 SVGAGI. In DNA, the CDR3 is TGTGCCAGCGGAGGGAGCGGGGGAGGGGAAGAGACCCAGTACTTC. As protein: CASGGSGGGEETQYF.

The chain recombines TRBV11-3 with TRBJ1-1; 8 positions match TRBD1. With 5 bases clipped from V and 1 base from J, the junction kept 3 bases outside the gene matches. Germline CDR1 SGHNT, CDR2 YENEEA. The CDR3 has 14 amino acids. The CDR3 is CASSMTGANTEAFF. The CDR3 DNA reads TGTGCCAGCAGCATGACAGGGGCGAACACTGAAGCTTTCTTT. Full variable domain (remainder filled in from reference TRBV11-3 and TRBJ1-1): EAGVVQSPRYKIIEKKQPVAFWCNPISGHNTLYWYLQNLGQGPELLIRYENEEAVDDSQLPKDRFSAERLKGVDSTLKIQPAELGDSAVYLCASSMTGANTEAFFGQGTRLTVV.

In DNA form, the CDR3 reads TGTGCCAGCAGCGCTAGGACAGGGAACACTGAAGCTTTCTTT. Translating it yields CASSARTGNTEAFF. This sequence joins TRBV9 and TRBJ1-1, with TRBD1 matching 7 bases. The V gene's germline CDR1 is SGDLS and CDR2 YYNGEE. The CDR3 loop spans 14 amino acids. V lost 3 bases, J lost 1 base, and 3 bases stayed unmatched. The full variable domain, in which reference TRBV9 and TRBJ1-1 provide the parts outside the CDR3, is DSGVTQTPKHLITATGQRVTLRCSPRSGDLSVYWYQQSLDQGLQFLIQYYNGEERAKGNILERFSAQQFPDLHSELNLSSLELGDSALYFCASSARTGNTEAFFGQGTRLTVV.

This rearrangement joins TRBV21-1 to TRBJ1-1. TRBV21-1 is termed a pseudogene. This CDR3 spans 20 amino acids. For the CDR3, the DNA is TGTGCCAGCAGCAAAGCGTGGACTATCATCTTGCCCAGCATGAACACTGAAGCTTTCTTT. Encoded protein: CASSKAWTIILPSMNTEAFF.

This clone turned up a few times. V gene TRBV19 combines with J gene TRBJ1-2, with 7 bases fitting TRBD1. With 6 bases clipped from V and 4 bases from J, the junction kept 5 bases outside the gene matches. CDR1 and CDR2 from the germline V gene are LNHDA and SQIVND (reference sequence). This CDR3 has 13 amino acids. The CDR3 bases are TGTGCCAGTAGCCTACAGGGGACCTATGGCTACACCTTC. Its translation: CASSLQGTYGYTF.

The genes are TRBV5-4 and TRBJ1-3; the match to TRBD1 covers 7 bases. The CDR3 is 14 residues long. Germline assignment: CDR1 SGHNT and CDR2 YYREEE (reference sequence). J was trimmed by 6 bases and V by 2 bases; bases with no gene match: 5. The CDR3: CASSFMGTVNTIYF. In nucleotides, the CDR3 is TGTGCCAGCAGCTTCATGGGGACAGTAAACACCATATATTTT.

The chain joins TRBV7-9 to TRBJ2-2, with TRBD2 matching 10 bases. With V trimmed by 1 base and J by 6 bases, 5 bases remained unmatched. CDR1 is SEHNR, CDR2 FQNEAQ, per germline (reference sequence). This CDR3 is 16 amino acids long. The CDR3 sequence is CASSLVAGGSAGELFF. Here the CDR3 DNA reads TGTGCCAGCAGCTTAGTAGCGGGGGGCTCAGCCGGGGAGCTGTTTTTT.

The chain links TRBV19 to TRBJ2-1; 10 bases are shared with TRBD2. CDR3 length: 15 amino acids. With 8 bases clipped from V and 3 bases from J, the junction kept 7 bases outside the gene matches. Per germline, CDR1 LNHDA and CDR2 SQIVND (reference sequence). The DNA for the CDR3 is TGTGCCAGTTCCTGGACTAGCGGACACTACAATGAGCAGTTCTTC. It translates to CASSWTSGHYNEQFF.

In DNA form, the CDR3 reads TGTGCCAGCGGGGGGGGGACACCCCGACAGCTAGGTTCACCCCTCCACTTT. Translation gives CASGGGTPRQLGSPLHF. The J gene is TRBJ1-6, the V gene TRBV28; D might be TRBD1 (6 bases). V lost 8 bases to trimming and J lost 9 bases, with 26 bases between them. Germline V gives CDR1 MDHEN, CDR2 SYDVKM. The CDR3 sequence is 17 residues long.

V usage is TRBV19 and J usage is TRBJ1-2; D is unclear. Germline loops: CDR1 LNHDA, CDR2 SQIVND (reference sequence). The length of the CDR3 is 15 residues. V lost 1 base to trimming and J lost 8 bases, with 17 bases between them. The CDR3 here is CASSIGRNRREGYTF. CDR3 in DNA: TGTGCCAGTAGTATAGGGAGGAACCGGCGAGAAGGCTACACCTTC.

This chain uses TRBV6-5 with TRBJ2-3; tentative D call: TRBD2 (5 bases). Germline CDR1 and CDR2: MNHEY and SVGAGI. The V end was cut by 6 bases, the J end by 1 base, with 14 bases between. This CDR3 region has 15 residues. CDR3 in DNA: TGTGCCAGCAGATATGACTACCTCCGCACAGATACGCAGTATTTT. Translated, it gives CASRYDYLRTDTQYF.

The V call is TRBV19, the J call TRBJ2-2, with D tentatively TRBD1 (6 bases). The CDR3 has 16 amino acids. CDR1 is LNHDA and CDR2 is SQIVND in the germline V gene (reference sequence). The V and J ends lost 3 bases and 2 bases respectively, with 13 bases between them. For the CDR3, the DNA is TGTGCCAGTAGTATCGCCGGGACACCTAACACCGGGGAGCTGTTTTTT. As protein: CASSIAGTPNTGELFF.

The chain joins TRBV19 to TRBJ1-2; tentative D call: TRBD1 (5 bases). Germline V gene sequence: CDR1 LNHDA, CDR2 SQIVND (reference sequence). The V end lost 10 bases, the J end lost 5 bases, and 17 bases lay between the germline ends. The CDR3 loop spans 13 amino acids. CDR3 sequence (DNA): TGTGCCACCTCAGCCCGGGGGAGGTATGGCTACACCTTC. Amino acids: CATSARGRYGYTF.

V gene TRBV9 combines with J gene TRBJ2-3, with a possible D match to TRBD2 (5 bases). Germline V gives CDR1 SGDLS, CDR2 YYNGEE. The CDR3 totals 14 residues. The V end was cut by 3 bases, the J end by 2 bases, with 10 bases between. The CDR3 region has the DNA TGTGCCAGCAGCGCCCACCTAGCCACAGATACGCAGTATTTT. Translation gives CASSAHLATDTQYF.

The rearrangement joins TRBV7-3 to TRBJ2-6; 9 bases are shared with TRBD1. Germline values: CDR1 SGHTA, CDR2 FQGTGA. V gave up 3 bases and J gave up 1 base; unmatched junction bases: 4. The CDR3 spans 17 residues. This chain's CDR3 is CASSLPGQGSGANVLTF. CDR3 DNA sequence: TGTGCCAGCAGCTTGCCGGGACAGGGATCTGGGGCCAACGTCCTGACTTTC. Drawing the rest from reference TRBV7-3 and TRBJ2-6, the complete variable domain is GAGVSQTPSNKVTEKGKYVELRCDPISGHTALYWYRQSLGQGPEFLIYFQGTGAADDSGLPNDRFFAVRPEGSVSTLKIQRTERGDSAVYLCASSLPGQGSGANVLTFGAGSRLTVL.

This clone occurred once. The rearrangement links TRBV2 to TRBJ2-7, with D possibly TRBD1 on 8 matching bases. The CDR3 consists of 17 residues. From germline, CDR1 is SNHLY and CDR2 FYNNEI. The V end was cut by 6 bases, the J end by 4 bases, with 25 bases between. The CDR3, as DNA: TGTGCCAGCAGGAGGGCGTACAGGGGGGGATTGGGGTACGAGCAGTACTTC. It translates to CASRRAYRGGLGYEQYF.

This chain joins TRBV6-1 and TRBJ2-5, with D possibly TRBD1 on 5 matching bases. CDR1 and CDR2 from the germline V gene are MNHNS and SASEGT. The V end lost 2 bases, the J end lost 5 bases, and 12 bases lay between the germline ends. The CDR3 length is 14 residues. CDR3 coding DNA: TGTGCCAGCAGTGAACTTTCAGGGTGGGAGACCCAGTACTTC. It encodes CASSELSGWETQYF.

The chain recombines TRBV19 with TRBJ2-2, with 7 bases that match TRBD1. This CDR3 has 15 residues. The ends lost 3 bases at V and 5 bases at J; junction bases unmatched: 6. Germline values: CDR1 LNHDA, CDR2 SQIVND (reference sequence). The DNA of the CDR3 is TGTGCCAGTAGTATGACAGGGCCGCGAACCGGGGAGCTGTTTTTT. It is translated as CASSMTGPRTGELFF.

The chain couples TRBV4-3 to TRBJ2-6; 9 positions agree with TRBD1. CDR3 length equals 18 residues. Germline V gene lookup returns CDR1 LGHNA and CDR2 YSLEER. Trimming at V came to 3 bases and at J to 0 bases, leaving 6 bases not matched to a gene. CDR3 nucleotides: TGCGCCAGCAGCCAGTCACAGGGGGCCCCCTCTGGGGCCAACGTCCTGACTTTC. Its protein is CASSQSQGAPSGANVLTF.